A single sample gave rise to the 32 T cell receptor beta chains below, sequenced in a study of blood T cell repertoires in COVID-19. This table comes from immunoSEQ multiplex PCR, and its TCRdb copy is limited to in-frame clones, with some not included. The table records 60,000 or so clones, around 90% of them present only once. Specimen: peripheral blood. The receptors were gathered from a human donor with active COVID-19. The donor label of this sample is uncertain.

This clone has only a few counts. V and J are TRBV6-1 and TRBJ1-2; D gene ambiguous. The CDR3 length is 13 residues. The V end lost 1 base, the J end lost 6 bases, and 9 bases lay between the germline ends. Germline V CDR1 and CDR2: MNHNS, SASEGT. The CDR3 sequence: CASSEGGSHGYTF. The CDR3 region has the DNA TGTGCCAGCAGTGAAGGAGGGTCGCATGGCTACACCTTC.

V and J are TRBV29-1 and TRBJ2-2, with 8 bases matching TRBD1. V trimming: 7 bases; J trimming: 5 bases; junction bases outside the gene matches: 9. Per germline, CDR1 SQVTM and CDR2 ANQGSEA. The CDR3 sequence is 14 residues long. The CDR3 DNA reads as TGCAGCGCCCAATCTACAGGGGGGACCGGGGAGCTGTTTTTT. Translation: CSAQSTGGTGELFF.

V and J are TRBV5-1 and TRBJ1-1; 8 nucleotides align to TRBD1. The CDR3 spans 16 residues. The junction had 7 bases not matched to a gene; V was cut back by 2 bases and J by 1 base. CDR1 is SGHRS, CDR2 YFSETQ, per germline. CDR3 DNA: TGCGCCAGCAGCTTACAACCCGGGACAGGGAACACTGAAGCTTTCTTT. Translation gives CASSLQPGTGNTEAFF.

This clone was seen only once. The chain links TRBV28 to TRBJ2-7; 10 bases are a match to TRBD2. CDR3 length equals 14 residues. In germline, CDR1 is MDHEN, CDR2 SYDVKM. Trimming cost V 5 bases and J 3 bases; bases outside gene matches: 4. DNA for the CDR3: TGTGCCAGCAGTCATGGGACTAGCGTCTACGAGCAGTACTTC. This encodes CASSHGTSVYEQYF. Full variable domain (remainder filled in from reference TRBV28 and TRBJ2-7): DVKVTQSSRYLVKRTGEKVFLECVQDMDHENMFWYRQDPGLGLRLIYFSYDVKMKEKGDIPEGYSVSREKKERFSLILESASTNQTSMYLCASSHGTSVYEQYFGPGTRLTVT.

The CDR3 loop is CSVKQDMNTEAFF. CDR3 in DNA: TGCAGCGTAAAACAGGACATGAACACTGAAGCTTTCTTT. V gene TRBV29-1 combines with J gene TRBJ1-1, with a weak D call TRBD1 (5 bases). V was pared by 6 bases and J by 0 bases, with 11 bases between. The CDR3 extends over 13 amino acids. Per germline, CDR1 SQVTM and CDR2 ANQGSEA.

CDR3 in amino acids: CASSPWGGLDEQYF. The CDR3 DNA reads as TGTGCCAGCTCCCCATGGGGGGGGCTAGACGAGCAGTACTTC. The chain is built from TRBV18 and TRBJ2-7; maybe TRBD2 (7 bases). V lost 6 bases to trimming and J lost 5 bases, with 17 bases between them. Germline lookup yields CDR1 KGHSH and CDR2 LQKENI. The CDR3 is made up of 14 amino acids.

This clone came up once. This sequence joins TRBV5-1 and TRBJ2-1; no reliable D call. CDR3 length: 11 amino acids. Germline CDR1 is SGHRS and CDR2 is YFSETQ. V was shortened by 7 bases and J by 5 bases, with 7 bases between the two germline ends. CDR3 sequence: CASPPDNEQFF. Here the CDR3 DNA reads TGCGCCAGCCCGCCGGACAATGAGCAGTTCTTC.

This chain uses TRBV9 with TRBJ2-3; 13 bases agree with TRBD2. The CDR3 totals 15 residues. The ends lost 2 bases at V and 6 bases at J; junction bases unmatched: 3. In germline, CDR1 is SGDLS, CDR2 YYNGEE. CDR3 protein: CASSVGTSGMDTQYF. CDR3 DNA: TGTGCCAGCAGCGTCGGGACTAGCGGGATGGATACGCAGTATTTT.

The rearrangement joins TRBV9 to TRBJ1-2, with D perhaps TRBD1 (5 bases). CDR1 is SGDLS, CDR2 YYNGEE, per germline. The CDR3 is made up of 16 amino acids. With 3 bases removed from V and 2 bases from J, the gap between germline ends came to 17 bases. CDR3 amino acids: CASSAGGGEANYGYTF. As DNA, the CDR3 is TGTGCCAGCAGCGCCGGTGGAGGGGAGGCCAACTATGGCTACACCTTC.

The CDR3, as DNA: TGTGCCAGCAGTGACAGGGAGGTTCAGCCCCAGCATTTT. Its protein is CASSDREVQPQHF. This rearrangement joins TRBV2 to TRBJ1-5, with D perhaps matching TRBD1 (5 bases). Germline V CDR1 and CDR2: SNHLY, FYNNEI. V gave up 3 bases and J gave up 6 bases, with 9 bases separating them. The CDR3 spans 13 residues.

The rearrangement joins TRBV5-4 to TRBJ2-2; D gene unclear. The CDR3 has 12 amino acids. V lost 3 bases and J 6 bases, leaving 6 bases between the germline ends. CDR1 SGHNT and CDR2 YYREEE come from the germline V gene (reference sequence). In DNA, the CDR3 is TGTGCCAGCAGCTCGGTAGCCGGGGAGCTGTTTTTT. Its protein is CASSSVAGELFF.

The CDR3 region is CASSQIGGASQFF. The DNA for the CDR3 is TGTGCCAGCAGCCAAATCGGGGGGGCCTCTCAGTTCTTC. V usage is TRBV3-1 (or the pseudogene TRBV3-2) and J usage is TRBJ2-1; 8 bases map to TRBD2. The junction had 7 bases not matched to a gene; V was cut back by 2 bases and J by 13 bases. CDR1 and CDR2 (germline): LGHDT, YNNKEL (reference sequence). CDR3 size: 13 residues.

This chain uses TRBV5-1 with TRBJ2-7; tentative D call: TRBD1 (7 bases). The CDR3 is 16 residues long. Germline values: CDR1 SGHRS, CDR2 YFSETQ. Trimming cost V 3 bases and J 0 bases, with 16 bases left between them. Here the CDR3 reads CASSSAAGGSSYEQYF. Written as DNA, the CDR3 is TGCGCCAGCAGCTCCGCCGCAGGGGGGAGCTCCTACGAGCAGTACTTC. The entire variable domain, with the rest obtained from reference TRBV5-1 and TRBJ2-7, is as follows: KAGVTQTPRYLIKTRGQQVTLSCSPISGHRSVSWYQQTPGQGLQFLFEYFSETQRNKGNFPGRFSGRQFSNSRSEMNVSTLELGDSALYLCASSSAAGGSSYEQYFGPGTRLTVT.

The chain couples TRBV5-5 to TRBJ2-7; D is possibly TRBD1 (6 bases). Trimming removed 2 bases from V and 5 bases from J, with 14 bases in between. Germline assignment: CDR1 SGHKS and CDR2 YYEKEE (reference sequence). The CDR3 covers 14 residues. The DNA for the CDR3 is TGTGCCAGCAGCTTCAATCGGGACACCCACGAGCAGTACTTC. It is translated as CASSFNRDTHEQYF.

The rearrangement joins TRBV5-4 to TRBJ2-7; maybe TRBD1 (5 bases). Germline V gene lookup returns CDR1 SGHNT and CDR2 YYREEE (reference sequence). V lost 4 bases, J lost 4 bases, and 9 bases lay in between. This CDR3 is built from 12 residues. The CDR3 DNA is TGTGCCAGCAGCATGGACAAATACGAGCAGTACTTC. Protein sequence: CASSMDKYEQYF. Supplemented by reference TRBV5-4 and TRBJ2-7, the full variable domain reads ETGVTQSPTHLIKTRGQQVTLRCSSQSGHNTVSWYQQALGQGPQFIFQYYREEENGRGNFPPRFSGLQFPNYSSELNVNALELDDSALYLCASSMDKYEQYFGPGTRLTVT.

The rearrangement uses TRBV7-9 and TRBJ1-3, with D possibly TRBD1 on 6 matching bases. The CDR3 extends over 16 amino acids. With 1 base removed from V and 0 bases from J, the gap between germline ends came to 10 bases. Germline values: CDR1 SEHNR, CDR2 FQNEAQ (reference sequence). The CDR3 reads CASSLGVGGSGNTIYF. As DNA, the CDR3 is TGTGCCAGCAGCTTAGGAGTAGGGGGCTCTGGAAACACCATATATTTT.

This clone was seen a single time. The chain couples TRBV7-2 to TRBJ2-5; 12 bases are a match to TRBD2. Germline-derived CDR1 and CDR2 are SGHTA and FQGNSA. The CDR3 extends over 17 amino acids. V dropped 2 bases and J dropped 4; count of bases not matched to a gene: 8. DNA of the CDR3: TGTGCCAGCAGCTTAACCCCGGGACTAGCGGGCACAGAGACCCAGTACTTC. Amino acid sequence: CASSLTPGLAGTETQYF.

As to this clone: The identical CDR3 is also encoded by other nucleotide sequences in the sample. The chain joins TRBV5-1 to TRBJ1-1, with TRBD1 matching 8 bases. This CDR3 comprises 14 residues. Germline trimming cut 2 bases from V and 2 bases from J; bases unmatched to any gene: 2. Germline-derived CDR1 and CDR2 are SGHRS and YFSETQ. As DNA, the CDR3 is TGCGCCAGCAGCTTACAGGGGGGAAACACTGAAGCTTTCTTT. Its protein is CASSLQGGNTEAFF.

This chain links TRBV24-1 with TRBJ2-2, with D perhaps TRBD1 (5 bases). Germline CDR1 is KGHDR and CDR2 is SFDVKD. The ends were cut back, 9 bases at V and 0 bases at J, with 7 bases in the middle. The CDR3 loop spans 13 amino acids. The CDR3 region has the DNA TGTGCCACCGGGGCCACGAACACCGGGGAGCTGTTTTTT. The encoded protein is CATGATNTGELFF.

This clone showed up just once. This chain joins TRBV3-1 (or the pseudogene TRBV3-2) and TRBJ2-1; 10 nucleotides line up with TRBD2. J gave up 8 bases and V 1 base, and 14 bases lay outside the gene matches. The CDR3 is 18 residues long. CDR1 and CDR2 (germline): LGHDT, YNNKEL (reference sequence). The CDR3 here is CASSQVAWTSGGTDEQFF. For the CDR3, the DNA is TGTGCCAGCAGCCAAGTAGCCTGGACTAGCGGAGGGACGGATGAGCAGTTCTTC.

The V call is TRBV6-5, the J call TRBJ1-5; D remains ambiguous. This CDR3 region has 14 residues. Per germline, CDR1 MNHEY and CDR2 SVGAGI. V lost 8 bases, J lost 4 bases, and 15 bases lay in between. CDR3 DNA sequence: TGTGCCAGCGCCGGACCAGCGGGGAATCAGCCCCAGCATTTT. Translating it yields CASAGPAGNQPQHF.

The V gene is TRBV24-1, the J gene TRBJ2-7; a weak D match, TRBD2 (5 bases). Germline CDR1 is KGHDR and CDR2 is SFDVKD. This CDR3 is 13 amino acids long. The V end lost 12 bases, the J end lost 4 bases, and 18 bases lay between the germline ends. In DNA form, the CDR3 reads TGTGCCCCTCGGCGGGCGAGCGGATACGAGCAGTACGTC. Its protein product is CAPRRASGYEQYV.

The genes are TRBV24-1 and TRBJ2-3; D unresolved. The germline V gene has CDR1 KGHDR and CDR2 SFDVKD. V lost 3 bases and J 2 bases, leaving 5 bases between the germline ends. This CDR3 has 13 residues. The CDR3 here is CATSDQNTDTQYF. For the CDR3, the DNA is TGTGCCACCAGTGATCAGAACACAGATACGCAGTATTTT.

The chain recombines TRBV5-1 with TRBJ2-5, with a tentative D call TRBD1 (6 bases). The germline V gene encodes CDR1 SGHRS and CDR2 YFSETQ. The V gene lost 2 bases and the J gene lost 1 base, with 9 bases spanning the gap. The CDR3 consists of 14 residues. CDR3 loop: CASSFDRSQETQYF. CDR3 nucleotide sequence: TGCGCCAGCAGCTTTGACAGGAGCCAAGAGACCCAGTACTTC.

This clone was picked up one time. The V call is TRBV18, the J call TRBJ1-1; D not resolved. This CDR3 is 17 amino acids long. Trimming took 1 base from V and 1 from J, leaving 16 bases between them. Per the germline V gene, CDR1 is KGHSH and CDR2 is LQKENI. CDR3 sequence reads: CASSPQSMHSENTEAFF. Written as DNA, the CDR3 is TGTGCCAGCTCACCACAGAGCATGCACAGTGAGAACACTGAAGCTTTCTTT.

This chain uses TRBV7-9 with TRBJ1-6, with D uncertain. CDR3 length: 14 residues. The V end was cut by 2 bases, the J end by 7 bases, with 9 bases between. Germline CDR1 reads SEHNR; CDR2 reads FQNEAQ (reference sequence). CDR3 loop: CASSLLGGNSPLHF. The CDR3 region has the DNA TGTGCCAGCAGCTTACTAGGCGGCAATTCACCCCTCCACTTT.

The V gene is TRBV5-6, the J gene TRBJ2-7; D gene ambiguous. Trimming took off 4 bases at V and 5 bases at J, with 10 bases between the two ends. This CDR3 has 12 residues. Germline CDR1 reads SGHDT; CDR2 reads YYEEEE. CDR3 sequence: CASSESGDEQYV. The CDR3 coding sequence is TGTGCCAGCAGCGAGAGTGGAGACGAGCAGTACGTC.

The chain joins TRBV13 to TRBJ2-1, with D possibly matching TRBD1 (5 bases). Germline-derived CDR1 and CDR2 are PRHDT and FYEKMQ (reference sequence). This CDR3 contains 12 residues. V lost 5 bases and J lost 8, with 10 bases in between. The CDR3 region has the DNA TGTGCCAGCAGCCCCCAGGGTGATGAGCAGTTCTTC. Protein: CASSPQGDEQFF.

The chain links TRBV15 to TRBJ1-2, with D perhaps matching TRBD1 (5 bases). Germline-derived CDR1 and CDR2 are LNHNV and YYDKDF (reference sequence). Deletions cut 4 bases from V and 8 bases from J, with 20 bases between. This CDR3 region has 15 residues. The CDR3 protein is CATSILTAGSRGYTF. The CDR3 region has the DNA TGTGCCACCAGCATTTTGACAGCCGGCAGCCGAGGCTACACCTTC.

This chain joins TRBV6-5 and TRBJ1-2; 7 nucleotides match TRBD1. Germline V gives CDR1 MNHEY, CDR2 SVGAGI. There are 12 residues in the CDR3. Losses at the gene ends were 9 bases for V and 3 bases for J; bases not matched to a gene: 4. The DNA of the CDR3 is TGTGCCAGTTGGGACAGCTACTATGGCTACACCTTC. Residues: CASWDSYYGYTF.

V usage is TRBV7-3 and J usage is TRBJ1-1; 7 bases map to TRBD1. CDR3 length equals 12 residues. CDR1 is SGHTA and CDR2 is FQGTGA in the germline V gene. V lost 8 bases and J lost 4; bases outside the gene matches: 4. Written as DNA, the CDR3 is TGTGCCAGCTCACCAGGGGGCACTGAAGCTTTCTTT. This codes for CASSPGGTEAFF.

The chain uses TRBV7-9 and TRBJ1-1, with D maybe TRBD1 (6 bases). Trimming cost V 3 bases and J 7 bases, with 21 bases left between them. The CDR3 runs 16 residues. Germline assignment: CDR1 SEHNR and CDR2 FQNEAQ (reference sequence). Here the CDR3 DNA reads TGTGCCAGCAGCTTGATACCGGGACACGTCGAGGATGAAGCTTTCTTT. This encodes CASSLIPGHVEDEAFF.